These 30 T cell receptor beta chains originate from one sample sequenced in a study of vaccination and CD4 T cells after COVID-19. As to time point: late sampling 161 to 241 days after vaccination in three convalescent patients. TCRdb processed the PCR reads anew with MiXCR; each CDR3 protein has one entry. Of around 37,000 distinct CDR3 sequences in the sample, 35% to 40% are singletons; the top ten hold around 6.1%. The sample here was CD4+ T cells from blood, taken about 7 months after SARS-CoV-2 vaccination. The receptors stem from a human donor who had recovered from COVID-19.

This chain uses TRBV20-1 with TRBJ2-1; TRBD1 or TRBD2 may be the D gene (5 bases each). CDR1 DFQATT and CDR2 SNEGSKA come from the germline V gene (reference sequence). This CDR3 contains 13 residues. V was shortened by 5 bases and J by 5 bases, with 13 bases between the two germline ends. The CDR3 protein is CSAPGTVNNEQFF. The CDR3 DNA sequence: TGCAGTGCTCCCGGGACGGTCAACAATGAGCAGTTCTTC.

The chain combines TRBV19 with TRBJ1-5, with D unclear. Trimming removed 5 bases from V and 2 bases from J, with 7 bases in between. Germline CDR1 LNHDA, CDR2 SQIVND (reference sequence). The CDR3 has 13 residues. The CDR3 sequence: CASSVVGNQPQHF. CDR3 coding DNA: TGTGCCAGTAGTGTGGTCGGCAATCAGCCCCAGCATTTT.

V usage is TRBV12-3 or TRBV12-4 and J usage is TRBJ2-7; possible D gene TRBD1, 6 bases. The V and J ends lost 6 bases and 9 bases respectively, with 15 bases between them. The CDR3 runs to 12 residues. CDR3 amino acids: CASSHRVRRQYF. In DNA, the CDR3 is TGTGCCAGCAGCCACAGGGTCCGACGGCAGTACTTC.

The chain links TRBV20-1 to TRBJ2-1, with 8 bases identical to TRBD1. Trimming took 5 bases from V and 6 from J; bases not matched to a gene: 12. CDR3 length: 15 residues. The V gene's germline CDR1 is DFQATT and CDR2 SNEGSKA (reference sequence). As DNA, the CDR3 is TGCAGTGCTCCTCCCTCGGACAGGGTCGGCAATGAGCAGTTCTTC. Protein sequence: CSAPPSDRVGNEQFF.

The chain has TRBV7-2 and TRBJ2-2, with TRBD2 matching over 11 bases. Germline V gene data show CDR1 as SGHTA and CDR2 as FQGNSA. The junction had 1 base not matched to a gene; V was cut back by 5 bases and J by 5 bases. The CDR3 spans 14 residues. CDR3: CASSRTSGTGELFF. The CDR3 DNA follows: TGTGCCAGCAGCCGGACTAGCGGGACCGGGGAGCTGTTTTTT.

The V gene is TRBV2, the J gene TRBJ1-2, with unresolved D. Deletions cut 5 bases from V and 8 bases from J, with 15 bases between. This CDR3 is built from 13 residues. The germline V gene encodes CDR1 SNHLY and CDR2 FYNNEI. As DNA, the CDR3 is TGTGCCAGCAGTCTGGACCTGCAAGGGGGCTACACCTTC. Encoded protein: CASSLDLQGGYTF.

This clonotype showed up just once. Since a much larger clone is just one base distant, this may be a read error. This chain links TRBV6-1 with TRBJ2-7, with 7 bases matching TRBD2. Unmatched junction bases numbered 2, after V lost 4 bases and J lost 2 bases. In germline, CDR1 is MNHNS, CDR2 SASEGT. The CDR3 has 13 amino acids. The CDR3 DNA is TGTGCCAGCAGTGGGCGGGAGACCTACGAGCAGTACTTC. Its protein product is CASSGRETYEQYF.

The chain combines TRBV28 with TRBJ2-7, with D possibly TRBD1 on 6 matching bases. Trimming shortened V by 3 bases and J by 3 bases, and 18 bases separated the two germline ends. Germline assignment: CDR1 MDHEN and CDR2 SYDVKM. This CDR3 is 16 amino acids long. CDR3 sequence: CASSFGRTAYLYEQYF. CDR3 sequence (DNA): TGTGCCAGCAGTTTTGGTCGGACAGCTTACCTCTACGAGCAGTACTTC.

J is TRBJ2-7 and V is TRBV29-1, with 10 nucleotides matching TRBD1. CDR3 size: 17 residues. J lost 0 bases, V lost 6 bases, and 14 bases had no gene match. Germline CDR1 is SQVTM and CDR2 is ANQGSEA. In DNA, the CDR3 is TGCAGCGTATCAGGACAGGGGGGCCGACTAAGCTCCTACGAGCAGTACTTC. It is translated as CSVSGQGGRLSSYEQYF.

CDR3 region: CASSQEPSVTDTQYF. DNA for the CDR3: TGTGCCAGCAGCCAAGAGCCTAGCGTCACAGATACGCAGTATTTT. This sequence joins TRBV4-2 and TRBJ2-3, with D perhaps TRBD2 (6 bases). The V and J ends lost 0 bases and 2 bases respectively, with 9 bases between them. This CDR3 comprises 15 residues. Per germline, CDR1 LGHNA and CDR2 YNFKEQ.

V is TRBV5-5 and J is TRBJ2-7; no definite D call. The CDR3 totals 13 residues. Per germline, CDR1 SGHKS and CDR2 YYEKEE (reference sequence). V gave up 4 bases and J gave up 0 bases, with 8 bases separating them. CDR3 amino acids: CASSSRASYEQYF. The CDR3 coding sequence is TGTGCCAGCAGCAGCCGGGCCTCCTACGAGCAGTACTTC.

V usage is TRBV4-1 and J usage is TRBJ2-1; 10 nucleotides align to TRBD2. V gave up 1 base and J gave up 8 bases; unmatched junction bases: 5. Germline CDR1 is MGHRA and CDR2 is YSYEKL. The CDR3 has 15 residues. The CDR3 reads CASSQVPSGSHEQFF. The DNA for the CDR3 is TGCGCCAGCAGCCAAGTTCCTAGCGGGAGCCATGAGCAGTTCTTC.

The chain is built from TRBV7-2 and TRBJ2-7, with 8 bases that match TRBD1. This CDR3 comprises 14 residues. The germline V gene encodes CDR1 SGHTA and CDR2 FQGNSA. Trimming removed 5 bases from V and 5 bases from J; junction bases left unmatched: 8. As DNA, the CDR3 is TGTGCCAGCAGCATGACAGGGGATCAGCACGAGCAGTACTTC. This codes for CASSMTGDQHEQYF. Filled out from reference TRBV7-2 and TRBJ2-7, the complete variable domain reads GAGVSQSPSNKVTEKGKDVELRCDPISGHTALYWYRQSLGQGLEFLIYFQGNSAPDKSGLPSDRFSAERTGGSVSTLTIQRTQQEDSAVYLCASSMTGDQHEQYFGPGTRLTVT.

The chain employs TRBV28 and TRBJ1-1, with D perhaps matching TRBD1 (6 bases). CDR3 length: 14 residues. The germline V gene has CDR1 MDHEN and CDR2 SYDVKM. The germline V and J ends were trimmed by 5 bases and 1 base, with 11 bases remaining between them. CDR3 amino acids: CASSTGGPNTEAFF. The CDR3 nucleotides read TGTGCCAGCAGTACCGGGGGCCCGAACACTGAAGCTTTCTTT.

This clonotype occurred a few times. The chain links TRBV29-1 to TRBJ1-5; TRBD1 aligns across 7 bases. V was pared by 6 bases and J by 2 bases, with 19 bases of the junction left unmatched. This CDR3 is built from 18 residues. Per germline, CDR1 SQVTM and CDR2 ANQGSEA. Here the CDR3 DNA reads TGCAGCGTACCGTCCGGGACAGATATTCCGCCGGGCAATCAGCCCCAGCATTTT. It yields the protein CSVPSGTDIPPGNQPQHF.

This clonotype has just one count. The J gene is TRBJ2-3, the V gene TRBV6-1; no reliable D call. Germline V gene lookup returns CDR1 MNHNS and CDR2 SASEGT. Trimming stripped 6 bases from V and 9 bases from J, with 25 bases between. The CDR3 runs to 16 residues. DNA of the CDR3: TGTGCCAGCAGGAAGGCCCCTCCCCTGGCGTCTAGGACGCAGTATTTT. This codes for CASRKAPPLASRTQYF.

The genes are TRBV5-5 and TRBJ2-7; D not certain. Trimming removed 0 bases from V and 2 bases from J, with 9 bases in between. Germline CDR1 reads SGHKS; CDR2 reads YYEKEE (reference sequence). The length of the CDR3 is 14 residues. DNA for the CDR3: TGTGCCAGCAGCTTGGTGCAGGCCGCCTACGAGCAGTACTTC. This codes for CASSLVQAAYEQYF.

The chain uses TRBV20-1 and TRBJ1-5, with D perhaps matching TRBD1 (6 bases). Germline V lookup: CDR1 DFQATT, CDR2 SNEGSKA (reference sequence). CDR3 length: 17 residues. Trimming pared 2 bases from V and 0 bases from J, leaving 17 bases between. This chain's CDR3 is CSARSGGGFYSNQPQHF. The CDR3 nucleotides are TGCAGTGCTAGATCCGGGGGGGGCTTTTATAGCAATCAGCCCCAGCATTTT.

This clonotype was seen a handful of times. The J gene is TRBJ1-1, the V gene TRBV7-2; D is perhaps TRBD1 (5 bases). V was shortened by 5 bases and J by 1 base, with 11 bases between the two germline ends. This CDR3 has 14 amino acids. Germline V CDR1 and CDR2: SGHTA, FQGNSA. CDR3 nucleotides: TGTGCCAGCAGCGTACATCAGGGGAACACTGAAGCTTTCTTT. It encodes CASSVHQGNTEAFF.

The table lists this clonotype with a count of one. The chain couples TRBV4-1 to TRBJ2-4; a weak D match, TRBD1 (5 bases). This CDR3 comprises 15 residues. Germline assignment: CDR1 MGHRA and CDR2 YSYEKL. Trimming removed 1 base from V and 7 bases from J, with 14 bases in between. The CDR3, as DNA: TGCGCCAGCAGCCAAGTAGGGGTGCAGACGAACATTCAGTACTTC. This gives the protein CASSQVGVQTNIQYF.

V gene TRBV5-8 combines with J gene TRBJ2-7; D might be TRBD2 (6 bases). Germline CDR1 SGHTS, CDR2 YDEGEE. The length of the CDR3 is 12 residues. The V end lost 6 bases, the J end lost 2 bases, and 9 bases lay between the germline ends. CDR3 residues: CASTGVAYEQYF. CDR3 bases: TGTGCCAGCACGGGGGTGGCCTACGAGCAGTACTTC.

This clonotype has just a few counts. The chain employs TRBV28 and TRBJ2-3, with TRBD2 identical over 9 bases. Germline CDR1 and CDR2: MDHEN and SYDVKM. This CDR3 is 16 amino acids long. Unmatched junction bases numbered 7, after V lost 4 bases and J lost 2 bases. The CDR3 nucleotides read TGTGCCAGCAGTTCTCTAGCGGGACCATACACAGATACGCAGTATTTT. Its translation is CASSSLAGPYTDTQYF.

V usage is TRBV20-1 and J usage is TRBJ2-2; D is ambiguous. The CDR3 runs 13 residues. Germline assignment: CDR1 DFQATT and CDR2 SNEGSKA (reference sequence). Trimming left V 4 bases short and J 0 bases short, with 6 bases between. CDR3 loop: CSAITSNTGELFF. CDR3 DNA: TGCAGTGCTATTACCTCGAACACCGGGGAGCTGTTTTTT.

This clonotype was detected a few times. The chain recombines TRBV2 with TRBJ1-5, with D unresolved. V was clipped by 5 bases and J by 8 bases, with 13 bases between them. There are 13 residues in the CDR3. The germline CDR1 and CDR2 sequences are SNHLY and FYNNEI. In DNA, the CDR3 is TGTGCCAGCAGTTTCTCCCGATCGGAGCCCCAGCATTTT. It encodes CASSFSRSEPQHF.

Details on this clonotype: At one of its ends the junction is not consistent with the germline gene, which may arise from a read error. The J gene is TRBJ2-2, the V gene TRBV24-1; D gene uncertain. This CDR3 spans 16 amino acids. The germline CDR1 and CDR2 sequences are KGHDR and SFDVKD. The CDR3 loop is CASSLSPVWNTGELFF. The DNA of the CDR3 is TGTGCCAGCAGTTTATCCCCGGTGTGGAACACCGGGGAGCTGTTTTTT.

The chain couples TRBV10-3 to TRBJ1-2; tentative D call: TRBD1 (6 bases). The V gene lost 6 bases and the J gene lost 5 bases, with 16 bases spanning the gap. The CDR3 totals 14 residues. Germline V gene data show CDR1 as ENHRY and CDR2 as SYGVKD. CDR3 coding DNA: TGTGCCATCAGAGCAGGGGCGGCAGAATATGGCTACACCTTC. Translated, it gives CAIRAGAAEYGYTF.

This clonotype turned up a few times. Here the CDR3 DNA reads TGTGCCAGCAGTTTACGGCAGTATAATTCACCCCTCCACTTT. This codes for CASSLRQYNSPLHF. The chain is built from TRBV28 and TRBJ1-6; D call uncertain. CDR1 is MDHEN and CDR2 is SYDVKM in the germline V gene. V lost 2 bases to trimming and J lost 4 bases, with 6 bases between them. The CDR3 runs to 14 residues.

The V and J genes are TRBV19 and TRBJ2-5, with 11 bases fitting TRBD2. This CDR3 is built from 19 residues. Germline assignment: CDR1 LNHDA and CDR2 SQIVND (reference sequence). J gave up 4 bases and V 3 bases, and 16 bases lay outside the gene matches. DNA for the CDR3: TGTGCCAGTAGTATCAAACTAGCGGGAGATTCAGGTCCTATAGAGACCCAGTACTTC. Residues: CASSIKLAGDSGPIETQYF.

The table lists this clonotype with a few counts. The genes are TRBV28 and TRBJ1-5, with D unclear. CDR3 length: 15 amino acids. V was shortened by 7 bases and J by 0 bases, with 13 bases between the two germline ends. Germline V CDR1 and CDR2: MDHEN, SYDVKM. CDR3 region: CASTSTGDSNQPQHF. The CDR3, as DNA: TGTGCCAGCACCTCGACCGGGGATAGCAATCAGCCCCAGCATTTT.

J is TRBJ2-1 and V is TRBV7-9, with a weak D call TRBD2 (5 bases). Trimming removed 7 bases from V and 2 bases from J, with 9 bases in between. The CDR3 is 13 amino acids. Germline CDR1 SEHNR, CDR2 FQNEAQ (reference sequence). The CDR3 DNA reads TGTGCCAGCATGGTGGGAGCCTACAATGAGCAGTTCTTC. As protein: CASMVGAYNEQFF.